This passage covers 17 T cell receptor beta chains from one sample sequenced in a study of early T cells in non-severe SARS-CoV-2 infection. MiXCR was run by TCRdb on the 5' RACE reads, yielding one entry per CDR3 protein. The table has 70,000 to 90,000 distinct CDR3 sequences, 15% to 18% seen once. Sequencing was carried out using whole blood. The receptors originated from an adult who was a healthcare worker with PCR-confirmed SARS-CoV-2 infection or an uninfected control (not recorded which).

This clonotype was picked up many times. V is TRBV28 and J is TRBJ2-3; no definite D call. V was shortened by 6 bases and J by 4 bases, with 11 bases between the two germline ends. CDR1 MDHEN and CDR2 SYDVKM come from the germline V gene. This CDR3 contains 13 residues. The CDR3 loop reads CASSLDSADTQYF. The CDR3 nucleotides are TGTGCCAGCAGCCTCGACTCAGCAGATACGCAGTATTTT. The full variable domain, completed using reference TRBV28 and TRBJ2-3, is DVKVTQSSRYLVKRTGEKVFLECVQDMDHENMFWYRQDPGLGLRLIYFSYDVKMKEKGDIPEGYSVSREKKERFSLILESASTNQTSMYLCASSLDSADTQYFGPGTRLTVL.

The J gene is TRBJ2-1, the V gene TRBV6-2 or TRBV6-3; TRBD2 matches 12 bases. Germline V gene sequence: CDR1 MNHEY, CDR2 SVGEGT. V trimming: 5 bases; J trimming: 3 bases; junction bases outside the gene matches: 8. This CDR3 has 17 amino acids. CDR3 nucleotides: TGTGCCAGCAGTACCGGGACTAGCGGGCAACTCTACAATGAGCAGTTCTTC. Its protein is CASSTGTSGQLYNEQFF.

The rearrangement links TRBV5-4 to TRBJ1-1; TRBD1 matches 7 bases. The ends lost 2 bases at V and 0 bases at J; junction bases unmatched: 4. The germline CDR1 and CDR2 sequences are SGHNT and YYREEE (reference sequence). The CDR3 has 15 residues. Written as DNA, the CDR3 is TGTGCCAGCAGCTTCTTAACAGGGGTGAACACTGAAGCTTTCTTT. Its translation is CASSFLTGVNTEAFF. Based on the CDR3 plus reference TRBV5-4 and TRBJ1-1, the full variable domain is ETGVTQSPTHLIKTRGQQVTLRCSSQSGHNTVSWYQQALGQGPQFIFQYYREEENGRGNFPPRFSGLQFPNYSSELNVNALELDDSALYLCASSFLTGVNTEAFFGQGTRLTVV.

The chain recombines TRBV24-1 with TRBJ1-2; 7 nucleotides line up with TRBD1. The junction had 7 bases not matched to a gene; V was cut back by 0 bases and J by 7 bases. Germline-derived CDR1 and CDR2 are KGHDR and SFDVKD. The CDR3 runs 15 residues. The CDR3 DNA reads as TGTGCCACCAGTGATTTGACAGGGGAAAGAGCTGGCTACACCTTC. Its protein product is CATSDLTGERAGYTF.

The chain couples TRBV12-2 to TRBJ2-1; the listed D gene, TRBD1, was not tested against the DNA. TRBV12-2 is marked as a pseudogene. The CDR3 contains 17 residues. The CDR3 region is CASRLAEDRDEDNEQFF. The DNA of the CDR3 is TGTGCAAGTCGCTTAGCGGAGGACAGGGACGAGGATAATGAGCAGTTCTTC.

The J gene is TRBJ2-5, the V gene TRBV20-1; a weak D match, TRBD2 (7 bases). This CDR3 region has 13 residues. V lost 5 bases and J lost 5, with 15 bases in between. The germline CDR1 and CDR2 sequences are DFQATT and SNEGSKA (reference sequence). CDR3 nucleotides: TGCAGTGCTTTTACAGGGAGGGGTGAGACCCAGTACTTC. Protein: CSAFTGRGETQYF.

CDR3 sequence reads: CASSSSGSPRTYNEQFF. The CDR3 DNA is TGTGCCAGCAGTTCTAGCGGGAGCCCCCGGACCTACAATGAGCAGTTCTTC. This rearrangement joins TRBV6-2 or TRBV6-3 to TRBJ2-1, with TRBD2 matching 10 bases. The V and J ends lost 4 bases and 2 bases, in that order; junction bases with no gene match: 8. The CDR3 sequence is 17 residues long. Germline-derived CDR1 and CDR2 are MNHEY and SVGEGT.

The V gene is TRBV7-9, the J gene TRBJ1-2; unclear D gene. The CDR3 runs 14 residues. Germline V CDR1 and CDR2: SEHNR, FQNEAQ (reference sequence). The V end lost 5 bases, the J end lost 0 bases, and 10 bases lay between the germline ends. The DNA of the CDR3 is TGTGCCAGCAGCGAAAGAAAAGCTAACTATGGCTACACCTTC. Residues: CASSERKANYGYTF.

J is TRBJ1-4 and V is TRBV7-9, with D perhaps matching TRBD1 (5 bases). CDR3 length: 15 amino acids. With 3 bases removed from V and 5 bases from J, the gap between germline ends came to 13 bases. Per germline, CDR1 SEHNR and CDR2 FQNEAQ (reference sequence). The CDR3 DNA reads as TGTGCCAGCAGCTTTGCGGGACCCCAGAATGAAAAACTGTTTTTT. Protein product: CASSFAGPQNEKLFF.

This clonotype came up a few times. The chain has TRBV15 and TRBJ1-2; D gene uncertain. V gave up 1 base and J gave up 6 bases, with 18 bases separating them. CDR1 LNHNV and CDR2 YYDKDF come from the germline V gene (reference sequence). This CDR3 has 16 residues. The CDR3 region is CATSRVGQILLHGYTF. The CDR3 region has the DNA TGTGCCACCAGCAGAGTCGGCCAAATTCTACTCCATGGCTACACCTTC.

This clonotype has only a few counts. This chain links TRBV18 with TRBJ1-2, with 10 bases matching TRBD1. The V gene end was trimmed by 6 bases and the J gene end by 7 bases; junction bases not matched to a gene: 5. The CDR3 covers 13 residues. CDR1 and CDR2 from the germline V gene are KGHSH and LQKENI. The CDR3 coding sequence is TGTGCCAGCTCGGGACAGGGGAAAAGTGGCTACACCTTC. Translation: CASSGQGKSGYTF.

This clonotype was found many times. The J gene is TRBJ1-3, the V gene TRBV6-5; 8 bases are shared with TRBD1. Unmatched junction bases numbered 8, after V lost 7 bases and J lost 0 bases. The V gene's germline CDR1 is MNHEY and CDR2 SVGAGI. The CDR3 has 16 amino acids. In DNA form, the CDR3 reads TGTGCCAGCACCTTGACAGGGGCAAGCTCTGGAAACACCATATATTTT. Translating it yields CASTLTGASSGNTIYF.

Only a few counts were recorded for this clonotype. The chain recombines TRBV2 with TRBJ1-6; D perhaps matches TRBD1 (5 bases). V gave up 4 bases and J gave up 8 bases, with 18 bases separating them. Germline CDR1 and CDR2: SNHLY and FYNNEI. This CDR3 spans 16 amino acids. The CDR3 DNA reads as TGTGCCAGCAGTGCCGGTGGCAGGTCGGGGGATTCACCCCTCCACTTT. Translating gives CASSAGGRSGDSPLHF.

This clonotype was observed a handful of times. The rearrangement joins TRBV6-5 to TRBJ2-1, with D maybe TRBD2 (6 bases). The V gene lost 7 bases and the J gene lost 0 bases, with 19 bases spanning the gap. The germline gives CDR1 MNHEY, CDR2 SVGAGI. This CDR3 is 17 amino acids long. The CDR3 bases are TGTGCCAGCACCCTTCGAGCGGGTCTAAGCTCCTACAATGAGCAGTTCTTC. It specifies CASTLRAGLSSYNEQFF.

The chain couples TRBV5-1 to TRBJ2-7; TRBD1 aligns across 9 bases. This CDR3 comprises 15 residues. Germline V gives CDR1 SGHRS, CDR2 YFSETQ. Losses at the gene ends were 4 bases for V and 2 bases for J; bases not matched to a gene: 7. CDR3 nucleotides: TGCGCCAGCAGCGCCGGACAGGGGATCCCCTACGAGCAGTACTTC. Translation gives CASSAGQGIPYEQYF. The variable domain in full, completed from reference TRBV5-1 and TRBJ2-7, reads KAGVTQTPRYLIKTRGQQVTLSCSPISGHRSVSWYQQTPGQGLQFLFEYFSETQRNKGNFPGRFSGRQFSNSRSEMNVSTLELGDSALYLCASSAGQGIPYEQYFGPGTRLTVT.

The sample holds a few counts of this clonotype. The chain is built from TRBV3-1 and TRBJ2-7; 8 nucleotides agree with TRBD1. Trimming removed 4 bases from V and 5 bases from J; junction bases left unmatched: 16. Germline V gene lookup returns CDR1 LGHDT and CDR2 YNNKEL (reference sequence). The CDR3 extends over 17 amino acids. In DNA, the CDR3 is TGTGCCAGCAGCCCACCGACCCCCAGCCAGGGGGCCCACGAGCAGTACTTC. It codes for CASSPPTPSQGAHEQYF.

This clonotype was counted only a few times. The rearrangement links TRBV13 to TRBJ1-5, with D possibly TRBD1 on 5 matching bases. The germline V gene encodes CDR1 PRHDT and CDR2 FYEKMQ (reference sequence). The V end lost 3 bases, the J end lost 4 bases, and 16 bases lay between the germline ends. The CDR3 length is 16 residues. CDR3 bases: TGTGCCAGCAGCTTTGGGGACGCTCGAGGAAATCAGCCCCAGCATTTT. It encodes CASSFGDARGNQPQHF.